Listed below are T cell receptor beta chains from one sample, sequenced in a study of metastatic and nonmetastatic thyroid tumors. MiXCR re-clonotyped the PCR reads for TCRdb. Of roughly 30,000 clones listed, less than 4% are singletons. The specimen was blood. The receptors were sampled from a male donor with papillary thyroid cancer or a benign thyroid nodule (not recorded which). Some clones in this sample may be carry-over from other donors' samples. Both conserved end residues are part of each CDR3. A D gene is named only where the DNA matches it firmly. Size is omitted from some rows. Given values are once, few, many or a class for expanded clones.

abundance	d_gene	v_gene	j_gene	CDR3nt	CDR3aa
.	.	TRBV6-1	TRBJ1-5	TGTGCCAGCAGTGGACTAATTAATCAGCCCCAGCATTTT	CASSGLINQPQHF
many	.	TRBV20-1	TRBJ2-1	TGCAGTGCTGGGATAGGGGAGCAGTTCTTC	CSAGIGEQFF
.	.	TRBV6-1	TRBJ2-2	TGTGCCAGCAGTGAAGTTCGGGGGTCGGGCGGGGAGCTGTTTTTT	CASSEVRGSGGELFF
medium-sized	TRBD2	TRBV6-4	TRBJ2-3	TGTGCCAGCAGTGACGACCCAAGCGGGGTCACAGATACGCAGTATTTT	CASSDDPSGVTDTQYF
many	TRBD2	TRBV3-1	TRBJ2-1	TGTGCCAGCAGCGATCCGGCTGCTAGCGGGAAGGATGAGCAGTTCTTC	CASSDPAASGKDEQFF
many	TRBD2	TRBV7-2	TRBJ2-5	TGTGCCAGCAGCGCAGGACTAGCGGGAGTGAGGGAGACCCAGTACTTC	CASSAGLAGVRETQYF
medium-sized	.	TRBV7-2	TRBJ2-2	TGTGCCAGCAGCTCCAGACTAGCCGGGGAGCTGTTTTTT	CASSSRLAGELFF
many	TRBD2	TRBV7-7	TRBJ2-3	TGTGCCAGCAGCCCCGGGACTAGTTTCTCAGATACGCAGTATTTT	CASSPGTSFSDTQYF
medium-sized	.	TRBV20-1	TRBJ2-7	TGCAGTGCTAGATTGGACGCGGCCTACGAGCAGTACTTC	CSARLDAAYEQYF
.	.	TRBV24-1	TRBJ1-2	TGTGCCACCAGTGTCTCAGGTTTCGTTGGCTACACCTTC	CATSVSGFVGYTF
.	TRBD2	TRBV6-2/TRBV6-3	TRBJ2-2	TGTGCCAGCCGACTAGCTGCTAACACCGGGGAGCTGTTTTTT	CASRLAANTGELFF
many	.	TRBV9	TRBJ2-7	TGTGCCAGCAGCGTAGCTGGAGACGGGGACTACGAGCAGTACTTC	CASSVAGDGDYEQYF
.	TRBD2	TRBV20-1	TRBJ2-3	TGCAGTACTCAGCCGGGGGGGGATACGCAGTATTTT	CSTQPGGDTQYF
.	.	TRBV6-1	TRBJ2-7	TGTGCCAGCACACCCGGGGGCAGCGAGCAGTACTTC	CASTPGGSEQYF
many	TRBD2	TRBV20-1	TRBJ2-1	TGCAGTGCTAGAGACAGCGGGAGGGCCAATGAGCAGTTCTTC	CSARDSGRANEQFF
many	TRBD1	TRBV12-3/TRBV12-4	TRBJ1-1	TGTGCCAGCAGTTTAACAGGGGTTAACACTGAAGCTTTCTTT	CASSLTGVNTEAFF
few	.	TRBV24-1	TRBJ2-5	TGTGCCACCAGTGCGCGAGAGACCCAGTACTTC	CATSARETQYF
.	TRBD2	TRBV11-2	TRBJ2-7	TGTGCCAGCAGCTTTACTAGCGGGAGTGCGAGCTCCTACGAGCAGTACTTC	CASSFTSGSASSYEQYF
.	.	TRBV15	TRBJ2-2	TGTGCCACCAGCGGATCAATCGGACGAGGCACCGGGGAGCTGTTTTTT	CATSGSIGRGTGELFF
.	TRBD1	TRBV20-1	TRBJ1-6	TGCAGTGTCTCGACAGGGGAGGGTTCACCCCTCCACTTT	CSVSTGEGSPLHF
few	.	TRBV28	TRBJ1-2	TGTGCCAGCAGTTTAGAGGGGACCAGGGCAAGGAGGAGCTACACCTTC	CASSLEGTRARRSYTF
.	.	TRBV6-1	TRBJ1-2	TGTGCCAGCAGCTCCGGGGCTACAGGGAGAGTCTACACCTTC	CASSSGATGRVYTF
.	TRBD2	TRBV9	TRBJ2-1	TGTGCCAGCAGCCCGGGACTAGCGGGAGACAATGAGCAGTTCTTC	CASSPGLAGDNEQFF
many	TRBD1	TRBV7-2	TRBJ2-7	TGTGCCAGCAGCTCATCCTACAGCAGGGGGTCCCCCTGGGAGCAGTACTTC	CASSSSYSRGSPWEQYF
many	.	TRBV15	TRBJ2-5	TGTGCCACCAGCATCCGGGGGGCGGGACAAGAGACCCAGTACTTC	CATSIRGAGQETQYF
medium-sized	.	TRBV20-1	TRBJ1-2	TGCAGTGCTAGGACAGCTAACTATGGCTACACCTTC	CSARTANYGYTF
few	TRBD1	TRBV27	TRBJ1-1	TGTGCCAGCATTTGGGGACAGTCGAACAATGAGGCTTTCTTT	CASIWGQSNNEAFF
many	TRBD2	TRBV5-8	TRBJ2-5	TGTGCCAGCAGCTTTAAGTTTGGACTAGGGGAGACCCAGTACTTC	CASSFKFGLGETQYF
.	.	TRBV27	TRBJ1-6	TGTGCCAGCAGCCTCGGCGGGGGCTCACCCCTCCACTTT	CASSLGGGSPLHF